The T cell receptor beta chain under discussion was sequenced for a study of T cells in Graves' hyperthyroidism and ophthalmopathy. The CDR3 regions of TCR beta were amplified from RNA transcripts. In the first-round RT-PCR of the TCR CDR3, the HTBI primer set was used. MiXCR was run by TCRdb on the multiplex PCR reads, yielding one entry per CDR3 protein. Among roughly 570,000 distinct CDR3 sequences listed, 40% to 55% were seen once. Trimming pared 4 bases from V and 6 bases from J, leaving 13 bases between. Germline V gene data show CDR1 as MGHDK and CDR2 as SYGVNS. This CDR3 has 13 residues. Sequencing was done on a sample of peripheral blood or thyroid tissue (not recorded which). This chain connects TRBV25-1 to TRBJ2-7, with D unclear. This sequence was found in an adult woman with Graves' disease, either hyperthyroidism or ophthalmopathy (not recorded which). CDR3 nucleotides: TGTGCCAGCAGTGCCCGAGCCCTTGGCGAGCAGTACTTC. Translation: CASSARALGEQYF.